This T cell receptor beta chain was recovered during a study of naive and memory T cell subsets. Two oligonucleotides, mixed equimolar, formed the beta constant-region primer covering TRBC1 and TRBC2. TCRdb reprocessed the UMI-ligation and nested PCR reads with MiXCR, giving one entry per CDR3 protein. The table has around 90,000 distinct CDR3 sequences, 6% to 7.5% seen once; the top ten hold around 1.6%. V lost 6 bases, J lost 2 bases, and 11 bases lay in between. The CDR3 contains 12 residues. CDR1 DFQATT and CDR2 SNEGSKA come from the germline V gene (reference sequence). This clonotype appeared a few times.

This TCR came from a human donor in good health. The sequenced material came from central memory CD4+ T cells from blood. This chain uses TRBV20-1 with TRBJ2-7; either TRBD1 or TRBD2 may supply D (5 bases each). CDR3 DNA: TGCAGTGCCACCGGGACGACCTACGAGCAGTACTTC. It specifies CSATGTTYEQYF.